A single sample gave rise to the 20 T cell receptor beta chains below, sequenced in a study of OX40 agonist ivuxolimab in advanced cancers. Generated by immunoSEQ multiplex PCR, the TCRdb table keeps only in-frame clones and is missing some. Of roughly 40,000 clones in the sample, 75% to 90% were seen once. The starting material was CD4+ or CD8+ T cells sorted from blood, obtained in a trial of the OX40 agonist ivuxolimab. These TCRs come from an adult with an advanced solid tumor such as melanoma, head and neck, liver or kidney cancer.

The chain employs TRBV18 and TRBJ2-5, with TRBD2 matching over 7 bases. With the DNA end fitting TRBJ2-7 better, the J assignment may be wrong. Germline V gene sequence: CDR1 KGHSH, CDR2 LQKENI. The CDR3 runs to 14 residues. The CDR3 nucleotides are TGTGCCAGCTCTCCCGGGACTAACCGTTACGAGCAGTACTTC. This encodes CASSPGTNRYEQYF.

The chain links TRBV5-4 to TRBJ2-6; a possible D gene is TRBD1 (6 bases). Trimming stripped 5 bases from V and 1 base from J, with 10 bases between. In germline, CDR1 is SGHNT, CDR2 YYREEE (reference sequence). This CDR3 comprises 15 residues. The CDR3 region is CASSLTGSGANVLTF. DNA for the CDR3: TGTGCCAGCAGTCTAACAGGGTCTGGGGCCAACGTCCTGACTTTC.

The chain uses TRBV29-1 and TRBJ1-2, with D possibly matching TRBD1 (6 bases). This CDR3 is built from 12 residues. CDR1 and CDR2 from the germline V gene are SQVTM and ANQGSEA. Trimming pared 7 bases from V and 2 bases from J, leaving 11 bases between. CDR3 in amino acids: CSGGDNNYGYTF. DNA of the CDR3: TGCAGCGGGGGGGACAACAACTATGGCTACACCTTC.

The chain carries TRBV7-2 and TRBJ2-5, with TRBD1 matching over 8 bases. The J call is doubtful: the DNA matches TRBJ2-7 better. CDR1 and CDR2 from the germline V gene are SGHTA and FQGNSA. The CDR3 length is 13 residues. The CDR3 sequence: CASSFTGGYEQYF. For the CDR3, the DNA is TGTGCCAGCAGCTTCACAGGGGGCTACGAGCAGTACTTC.

The table lists this clone with a count of one. V is TRBV2 and J is TRBJ1-3, with D possibly TRBD1 on 5 matching bases. Germline CDR1 is SNHLY and CDR2 is FYNNEI. The CDR3 has 13 amino acids. Trimming cost V 1 base and J 4 bases, with 5 bases left between them. CDR3: CASSEDRGNTIYF. The CDR3 DNA follows: TGTGCCAGCAGTGAAGACAGGGGAAACACCATATATTTT.

The rearrangement joins TRBV18 to TRBJ1-1, with TRBD1 matching 7 bases. The CDR3 consists of 14 residues. The V gene's germline CDR1 is KGHSH and CDR2 LQKENI. With 6 bases clipped from V and 3 bases from J, the junction kept 7 bases outside the gene matches. CDR3 sequence: CASSEGAEDTEAFF. CDR3 bases: TGTGCCAGCTCCGAGGGGGCCGAGGACACTGAAGCTTTCTTT.

The chain employs TRBV11-1 and TRBJ1-1, with 8 bases lining up with TRBD1. J lost 4 bases, V lost 1 base, and 11 bases had no gene match. Germline assignment: CDR1 SGHAT and CDR2 FQDESV (reference sequence). This CDR3 comprises 17 residues. The CDR3: CASSLGARQGRITEAFF. As DNA, the CDR3 is TGTGCCAGCAGCTTAGGGGCCCGACAGGGGAGGATCACTGAAGCTTTCTTT.

The DNA of the CDR3 is TGTGCCAGCAGCGGGTCGACAGGGGATGGCTCTGAAGCTTTCTTT. This translates into CASSGSTGDGSEAFF. The gene calls are TRBV5-4 and TRBJ1-1; 8 nucleotides line up with TRBD1. The J segment lost 6 bases and the V segment lost 4 bases, leaving 11 bases of the junction unmatched. From germline, CDR1 is SGHNT and CDR2 YYREEE (reference sequence). This CDR3 region has 15 residues. The whole variable domain, filled in from reference TRBV5-4 and TRBJ1-1, reads ETGVTQSPTHLIKTRGQQVTLRCSSQSGHNTVSWYQQALGQGPQFIFQYYREEENGRGNFPPRFSGLQFPNYSSELNVNALELDDSALYLCASSGSTGDGSEAFFGQGTRLTVV.

The chain couples TRBV2 to TRBJ1-1; a weak D match, TRBD1 (5 bases). The germline gives CDR1 SNHLY, CDR2 FYNNEI. V dropped 4 bases and J dropped 7 bases, with 19 bases sitting between them. The CDR3 spans 15 residues. The CDR3 nucleotides are TGTGCCAGCAGTGCCCTACTAGGGATAACAGGTGAAGCTTTCTTT. This translates into CASSALLGITGEAFF. The full variable domain, rest sourced from reference TRBV2 and TRBJ1-1, is EPEVTQTPSHQVTQMGQEVILRCVPISNHLYFYWYRQILGQKVEFLVSFYNNEISEKSEIFDDQFSVERPDGSNFTLKIRSTKLEDSAMYFCASSALLGITGEAFFGQGTRLTVV.

The chain joins TRBV7-2 to TRBJ1-5; D is undetermined. Trimming took off 6 bases at V and 9 bases at J, with 12 bases between the two ends. CDR1 and CDR2 (germline): SGHTA, FQGNSA. The CDR3 has 12 residues. The CDR3 loop reads CASSPHGRPQHF. The CDR3 DNA is TGTGCCAGCAGTCCCCACGGCCGGCCCCAGCATTTT.

The rearrangement links TRBV27 to TRBJ2-2, with D perhaps matching TRBD1 or TRBD2 (5 bases each). With 6 bases removed from V and 5 bases from J, the gap between germline ends came to 19 bases. CDR1 is MNHEY, CDR2 SMNVEV, per germline (reference sequence). The CDR3 spans 16 residues. The CDR3 DNA sequence: TGTGCCAGCAGCACTCGGGACCTCAGCAGGACCGGGGAGCTGTTTTTT. Its protein is CASSTRDLSRTGELFF.

The rearrangement joins TRBV5-1 to TRBJ2-5, with 7 bases lining up with TRBD2. This CDR3 contains 13 residues. Germline assignment: CDR1 SGHRS and CDR2 YFSETQ. J lost 5 bases, V lost 4 bases, and 5 bases had no gene match. The DNA of the CDR3 is TGCGCCAGCAGCCTTATGGGGGGGGAGACCCAGTACTTC. Encoded protein: CASSLMGGETQYF.

The rearrangement links TRBV4-3 to TRBJ2-3; D could derive from TRBD1 or TRBD2 (6 bases each). This CDR3 is 14 amino acids long. Trimming pared 4 bases from V and 3 bases from J, leaving 11 bases between. Germline V CDR1 and CDR2: LGHNA, YSLEER. The CDR3 here is CASSPGGWTDTQYF. CDR3 nucleotides: TGCGCCAGCAGCCCCGGGGGCTGGACAGATACGCAGTATTTT.

The sample holds a few counts of this clone. This chain uses TRBV2 with TRBJ2-7, with TRBD1 matching 9 bases. The CDR3 consists of 12 residues. V trimming: 10 bases; J trimming: 6 bases; junction bases outside the gene matches: 7. CDR1 is SNHLY, CDR2 FYNNEI, per germline. In DNA, the CDR3 is TGTGCCACAAGACTGGACAGGGGCGAGCAGTACTTC. This translates into CATRLDRGEQYF.

The V gene is TRBV14, the J gene TRBJ1-1; unclear D gene. The V end lost 1 base, the J end lost 8 bases, and 11 bases lay between the germline ends. The CDR3 spans 13 residues. Germline values: CDR1 SGHDN, CDR2 FVKESK. In DNA, the CDR3 is TGTGCCAGCAGCCAAGTGAATACGCGAGAAGCTTTCTTT. Amino acid sequence: CASSQVNTREAFF. The whole variable domain, remainder taken from reference TRBV14 and TRBJ1-1, is EAGVTQFPSHSVIEKGQTVTLRCDPISGHDNLYWYRRVMGKEIKFLLHFVKESKQDESGMPNNRFLAERTGGTYSTLKVQPAELEDSGVYFCASSQVNTREAFFGQGTRLTVV.

The gene calls are TRBV2 and TRBJ2-3; D is possibly TRBD1 (6 bases). Germline V CDR1 and CDR2: SNHLY, FYNNEI. The CDR3 consists of 14 residues. V lost 6 bases and J lost 2, with 12 bases in between. The CDR3 DNA sequence: TGTGCCAGCAGCACGACAGGAGACACAGATACGCAGTATTTT. Protein sequence: CASSTTGDTDTQYF.

This clone was seen a handful of times. V gene TRBV5-6 combines with J gene TRBJ2-5; D may correspond to TRBD1 or TRBD2 (5 bases each). From germline, CDR1 is SGHDT and CDR2 YYEEEE. V lost 4 bases, J lost 9 bases, and 25 bases lay in between. This CDR3 has 16 residues. CDR3 sequence (DNA): TGTGCCAGCAGCGCGTCCGGGGACCTCAATATAAGGGCCCAGTACTTC. Translating it yields CASSASGDLNIRAQYF. The full variable domain, completed using reference TRBV5-6 and TRBJ2-5, is DAGVTQSPTHLIKTRGQQVTLRCSPKSGHDTVSWYQQALGQGPQFIFQYYEEEERQRGNFPDRFSGHQFPNYSSELNVNALLLGDSALYLCASSASGDLNIRAQYFGPGTRLLVL.

This clone appeared a few times. The V and J genes are TRBV28 and TRBJ2-2, with D maybe TRBD2 (5 bases). The CDR3 totals 14 residues. Per germline, CDR1 MDHEN and CDR2 SYDVKM. Trimming shortened V by 5 bases and J by 6 bases, and 13 bases separated the two germline ends. CDR3 region: CASSPGLSAGELFF. CDR3 nucleotide sequence: TGTGCCAGCAGTCCCGGACTGTCAGCCGGGGAGCTGTTTTTT.

CDR3 DNA sequence: TGTGCCAGCAGCTCTGGACTCTACACTGAAGCTTTCTTT. Amino acids: CASSSGLYTEAFF. The chain links TRBV7-6 to TRBJ1-1, with D unclear. The V gene's germline CDR1 is SGHVS and CDR2 FNYEAQ. The CDR3 length is 13 residues. Deletions cut 4 bases from V and 3 bases from J, with 9 bases between.

The count of this clone is one. The chain carries TRBV18 and TRBJ2-5; D perhaps matches TRBD1 (6 bases). The CDR3 loop spans 14 amino acids. Looked up from germline, CDR1 is KGHSH and CDR2 is LQKENI. V dropped 1 base and J dropped 3 bases, with 9 bases sitting between them. DNA of the CDR3: TGTGCCAGCTCACCACGCTCAGGGGAAGAGACCCAGTACTTC. Its protein product is CASSPRSGEETQYF.